Listed here are 29 T cell receptor beta chains from one sample, sequenced in a study of graft-versus-host responses after intestinal transplantation. Graft material was processed, releasing intraepithelial and lamina propria lymphocytes. TCRdb keeps only in-frame clones here, not all; method: immunoSEQ multiplex PCR. The table has around 18,000 clones, roughly 80% seen once. Sequencing used ileum tissue, obtained 17 days after transplant. The source of these receptors is a human patient who received an intestinal transplant, so some T cells may come from the graft donor.

The gene calls are TRBV5-5 and TRBJ2-7; 7 bases line up with TRBD2. J was trimmed by 2 bases and V by 4 bases; bases with no gene match: 9. Looked up from germline, CDR1 is SGHKS and CDR2 is YYEKEE (reference sequence). CDR3 length: 15 residues. This CDR3 reads CASSQNWEGPYEQYF. The CDR3 region has the DNA TGTGCCAGCAGCCAGAACTGGGAGGGCCCCTACGAGCAGTACTTC.

V gene TRBV4-3 combines with J gene TRBJ2-2, with D uncertain. There are 15 residues in the CDR3. V gave up 0 bases and J gave up 0 bases, with 5 bases separating them. Germline-derived CDR1 and CDR2 are LGHNA and YSLEER. For the CDR3, the DNA is TGCGCCAGCAGCCAAGATTGGTCGAACACCGGGGAGCTGTTTTTT. Amino acids: CASSQDWSNTGELFF.

The V and J genes are TRBV28 and TRBJ2-5; the D gene is possibly TRBD1 (6 bases). This CDR3 spans 15 amino acids. V was cut by 6 bases and J by 2 bases, with 16 bases left in between. Germline V gene data show CDR1 as MDHEN and CDR2 as SYDVKM. The CDR3 DNA follows: TGTGCCAGCAGCCTCCCCGGGACACCTCAAGAGACCCAGTACTTC. The encoded protein is CASSLPGTPQETQYF.

The gene calls are TRBV4-2 and TRBJ2-6; the match to TRBD1 covers 12 bases. V gave up 2 bases and J gave up 4 bases; unmatched junction bases: 9. This CDR3 has 19 residues. Germline CDR1 is LGHNA and CDR2 is YNFKEQ. The CDR3: CASSQLPGQGASGANVLTF. The CDR3 DNA sequence: TGTGCCAGCAGCCAATTACCGGGACAGGGGGCGTCAGGGGCCAACGTCCTGACTTTC.

The genes are TRBV5-5 and TRBJ1-4; possible D gene TRBD1, 5 bases. The germline V and J ends were trimmed by 4 bases and 4 bases, with 11 bases remaining between them. This CDR3 contains 14 residues. In germline, CDR1 is SGHKS, CDR2 YYEKEE (reference sequence). CDR3 loop: CASSRTTVNEKLFF. CDR3 in DNA: TGTGCCAGCAGCCGTACGACAGTTAATGAAAAACTGTTTTTT.

Turning to this clone: At one end the junction does not follow the germline gene, possibly because of a read error. This chain connects TRBV10-2 to TRBJ2-1; 8 bases map to TRBD2. Germline V gene data show CDR1 as WSHSY and CDR2 as SAAADI. The CDR3 contains 14 residues. The chain's CDR3 is CASSAPGASGSRLF. As DNA, the CDR3 is TGCGCCAGCAGTGCCCCGGGGGCGAGCGGGAGTCGGCTCTTC.

The chain employs TRBV6-1 and TRBJ1-4; D ambiguous. Trimming took off 3 bases at V and 4 bases at J, with 12 bases between the two ends. Germline lookup yields CDR1 MNHNS and CDR2 SASEGT. The CDR3 length is 15 residues. Written as DNA, the CDR3 is TGTGCCAGCAGTGATAGGGTCAGCTTTAATGAAAAACTGTTTTTT. The encoded protein is CASSDRVSFNEKLFF.

In DNA form, the CDR3 reads TGTGCCAGCTCACCATGGCGTTCGGGTTATTTTCTACGGGGCTACACCTTC. This encodes CASSPWRSGYFLRGYTF. J is TRBJ1-2 and V is TRBV18; D gene uncertain. The CDR3 consists of 17 residues. V shed 2 bases and J shed 8 bases, with 24 bases lying between them. Germline CDR1 KGHSH, CDR2 LQKENI.

The V gene is TRBV18, the J gene TRBJ2-2, with D perhaps being TRBD1 or TRBD2 (5 bases each). From germline, CDR1 is KGHSH and CDR2 LQKENI. There are 14 residues in the CDR3. Trimming removed 6 bases from V and 0 bases from J, with 8 bases in between. This CDR3 reads CASSPGPNTGELFF. The CDR3 DNA reads as TGTGCCAGCTCTCCGGGACCGAACACCGGGGAGCTGTTTTTT.

J is TRBJ1-1 and V is TRBV10-3, with D uncertain. V was clipped by 4 bases and J by 2 bases, with 14 bases between them. Germline-derived CDR1 and CDR2 are ENHRY and SYGVKD. This CDR3 region has 15 residues. The CDR3: CAISGRRSTNTEAFF. For the CDR3, the DNA is TGTGCCATCAGTGGTAGGAGGTCTACTAACACTGAAGCTTTCTTT.

The count of this clone is one. The gene calls are TRBV28 and TRBJ1-2; D gene uncertain. V lost 1 base and J lost 3, with 12 bases in between. Germline V gene data show CDR1 as MDHEN and CDR2 as SYDVKM. CDR3 size: 15 residues. CDR3 in amino acids: CASSLLGNSDYGYTF. The CDR3 DNA follows: TGTGCCAGCAGTTTATTAGGGAACTCGGACTATGGCTACACCTTC.

This rearrangement joins TRBV20-1 to TRBJ1-1; D unresolved. Looked up from germline, CDR1 is DFQATT and CDR2 is SNEGSKA (reference sequence). Trimming shortened V by 4 bases and J by 1 base, and 4 bases separated the two germline ends. The CDR3 loop spans 11 amino acids. CDR3 sequence (DNA): TGCAGTGCTACAGGGAACACTGAAGCTTTCTTT. It yields the protein CSATGNTEAFF.

The V call is TRBV5-5, the J call TRBJ2-1, with 7 bases identical to TRBD2. V lost 0 bases and J lost 3; bases outside the gene matches: 3. CDR1 is SGHKS, CDR2 YYEKEE, per germline (reference sequence). This CDR3 is built from 15 residues. CDR3 sequence (DNA): TGTGCCAGCAGCTTGGAGGGCGGGAGCTACAATGAGCAGTTCTTC. This gives the protein CASSLEGGSYNEQFF.

This clone was observed once. The V gene is TRBV7-3, the J gene TRBJ2-5; TRBD2 matches at 8 bases. The J segment lost 5 bases and the V segment lost 2 bases, leaving 10 bases of the junction unmatched. The CDR3 extends over 16 amino acids. CDR1 and CDR2 from the germline V gene are SGHTA and FQGTGA. CDR3 region: CASSLGSSGLGETQYF. Here the CDR3 DNA reads TGTGCCAGCAGCTTAGGGTCTAGCGGGCTGGGGGAGACCCAGTACTTC.

The rearrangement joins TRBV30 to TRBJ2-7; D is uncertain. Trimming took off 0 bases at V and 2 bases at J, with 8 bases between the two ends. The CDR3 extends over 13 amino acids. Germline V CDR1 and CDR2: GTSNPN, SVGIG (reference sequence). CDR3 sequence reads: CAWSVNGPYEQYF. CDR3 coding DNA: TGTGCCTGGAGTGTTAACGGACCCTACGAGCAGTACTTC.

This clone appeared a single time. This rearrangement joins TRBV19 to TRBJ2-7, with D unresolved. The CDR3 has 14 residues. The germline CDR1 and CDR2 sequences are LNHDA and SQIVND (reference sequence). Deletions cut 2 bases from V and 2 bases from J, with 10 bases between. The CDR3 sequence: CASSISAEAYEQYF. The CDR3 nucleotides read TGTGCCAGTAGTATATCGGCTGAAGCCTACGAGCAGTACTTC.

V usage is TRBV7-9 and J usage is TRBJ1-1, with 12 bases identical to TRBD1. This CDR3 has 15 amino acids. Trimming at V came to 6 bases and at J to 8 bases, leaving 10 bases not matched to a gene. Germline V gene sequence: CDR1 SEHNR, CDR2 FQNEAQ (reference sequence). The CDR3 nucleotides are TGTGCCAGCAGGAACACGGGACAGGGGGCGCCGGAAGCTTTCTTT. Amino acid sequence: CASRNTGQGAPEAFF.

This rearrangement joins TRBV13 to TRBJ2-3; 14 positions agree with TRBD2. Trimming at V came to 0 bases and at J to 8 bases, leaving 4 bases not matched to a gene. Germline lookup yields CDR1 PRHDT and CDR2 FYEKMQ (reference sequence). The CDR3 contains 16 residues. The CDR3 DNA is TGTGCCAGCAGCTTAGGGCGACTAGCGGGAGGGACTACGCAGTATTTT. This codes for CASSLGRLAGGTTQYF.

This sequence joins TRBV2 and TRBJ2-5; perhaps TRBD2 as D (5 bases). Matching the DNA end better, TRBJ2-7 makes the J call doubtful. The CDR3 length is 12 residues. CDR1 and CDR2 (germline): SNHLY, FYNNEI. CDR3 in amino acids: CATQVDYYEQYF. CDR3 DNA sequence: TGTGCCACTCAGGTTGACTATTACGAGCAGTACTTC.

The chain couples TRBV7-2 to TRBJ2-3; the D gene is possibly TRBD1 (6 bases). CDR3 length: 14 amino acids. Germline CDR1 and CDR2: SGHTA and FQGNSA. Trimming took 5 bases from V and 2 from J, leaving 11 bases between them. The CDR3 DNA reads as TGTGCCAGCAGCGAGGGACACAACACAGATACGCAGTATTTT. It yields the protein CASSEGHNTDTQYF.

V is TRBV6-1 and J is TRBJ1-2; a possible D gene is TRBD1 (6 bases). The CDR3 length is 15 residues. Looked up from germline, CDR1 is MNHNS and CDR2 is SASEGT. V was shortened by 2 bases and J by 4 bases, with 14 bases between the two germline ends. The CDR3 reads CASSEPTGISYGYTF. The DNA of the CDR3 is TGTGCCAGCAGTGAACCTACAGGGATCAGCTATGGCTACACCTTC.

The chain has TRBV6-1 and TRBJ1-1, with D maybe TRBD1 (6 bases). Germline-derived CDR1 and CDR2 are MNHNS and SASEGT. V lost 8 bases and J 2 bases, leaving 12 bases between the germline ends. The CDR3 totals 13 residues. CDR3: CASSEQGNTEAFF. CDR3 coding DNA: TGTGCCAGCTCTGAACAGGGTAACACTGAAGCTTTCTTT.

The table lists this clone with a count of one. The chain joins TRBV19 to TRBJ2-7; possibly TRBD1 for D (6 bases). The CDR3 spans 14 residues. Germline CDR1 is LNHDA and CDR2 is SQIVND (reference sequence). In DNA form, the CDR3 reads TGTGGCGCGTCAAGGACAGAGCATTCCTACGAGCAGTACTTC. Residues: CGASRTEHSYEQYF.

The rearrangement links TRBV9 to TRBJ2-7; 8 nucleotides line up with TRBD2. V was pared by 6 bases and J by 0 bases, with 5 bases of the junction left unmatched. Germline V gene data show CDR1 as SGDLS and CDR2 as YYNGEE. The CDR3 covers 14 residues. CDR3 in DNA: TGTGCCAGCACCAGCGGGAGCAGCTCCTACGAGCAGTACTTC. Translation gives CASTSGSSSYEQYF.

The gene calls are TRBV23-1 and TRBJ1-3; the D gene is possibly TRBD1 (5 bases). TRBV23-1 carries the ORF label, with uncertain function. The ends were cut back, 3 bases at V and 3 bases at J, with 12 bases in the middle. The CDR3 is 15 amino acids. CDR3: CASSQGGACGNTIYF. CDR3 in DNA: TGCGCCAGCAGTCAGGGGGGAGCTTGTGGAAACACCATATATTTT.

This sequence joins TRBV7-9 and TRBJ1-1, with D unresolved. This CDR3 has 14 residues. Germline CDR1 reads SEHNR; CDR2 reads FQNEAQ (reference sequence). Trimming removed 7 bases at V and 1 base at J, with 13 bases between. The DNA for the CDR3 is TGTGCCAGCACCCAGTTCCAATCGAACACTGAAGCTTTCTTT. Translating it yields CASTQFQSNTEAFF.

The chain is built from TRBV4-2 and TRBJ1-6; possible D gene TRBD1, 6 bases. The length of the CDR3 is 17 residues. Trimming left V 2 bases short and J 14 bases short, with 25 bases between. CDR1 is LGHNA and CDR2 is YNFKEQ in the germline V gene. CDR3 nucleotide sequence: TGTGCCAGCAGCCAACTGGTTCCAGGGGAAGGTCTGTTGTCCCTCCACTTT. Its translation: CASSQLVPGEGLLSLHF.

The rearrangement links TRBV7-8 to TRBJ2-5, with D perhaps matching TRBD2 (6 bases). The CDR3 is 16 residues long. V dropped 3 bases and J dropped 5 bases, with 19 bases sitting between them. Germline assignment: CDR1 SGHVS and CDR2 FQNEAQ. CDR3 loop: CASSFFKGGVRETQYF. The CDR3 bases are TGTGCCAGCAGCTTTTTTAAGGGCGGGGTCAGGGAGACCCAGTACTTC.

This chain links TRBV19 with TRBJ2-7, with D maybe TRBD2 (5 bases). The germline V gene has CDR1 LNHDA and CDR2 SQIVND (reference sequence). V lost 11 bases and J 4 bases, leaving 12 bases between the germline ends. There are 11 residues in the CDR3. CDR3 nucleotide sequence: TGTGCCCCGGACTTTGGGTACGAGCAGTACTTC. As protein: CAPDFGYEQYF.